What follows describes a single T cell receptor beta chain. Original data processing: Using reference gene primer amplification, nucleated cell counts were estimated. The repertoire was sequenced with immunoSEQ multiplex PCR; TCRdb's copy has only in-frame clones and lacks some. V, J and clone size are those of that table, while D and trimming were read from the DNA. The sample includes some 190,000 clones, more than 80% of them seen just once. Germline-derived CDR1 and CDR2 are MRHNA and SNTAGT. After removal of 5 bases from V and 4 bases from J, the junction contained 5 bases not matched to a gene. This CDR3 spans 14 amino acids. The sample comes from a study of blood T cell repertoires in COVID-19. Study summary: COVID-19 samples, acute and convalescent, were from the United States, Italy and Spain. PBMCs, B-cell-depleted T cells, or T cells provided the cDNA or gDNA that made up the material.

The chain links TRBV6-4 to TRBJ1-2; 9 bases map to TRBD1. The receptor was derived from a woman in her sixties with acute or convalescent COVID-19. Sequencing was performed on peripheral blood. CDR3 nucleotides: TGTGCCAGCAGTTCGGACAGGGGCGGCTATGGCTACACCTTC. Translated, it gives CASSSDRGGYGYTF.